Listed below are T cell receptor beta chains from one sample, sequenced in a study of blood T cell repertoires in COVID-19. Repertoires were generated with immunoSEQ multiplex PCR, while TCRdb's copy carries only in-frame clones and drops some. The sample yields approximately 17,000 clones, around nine tenths seen once. The sample consisted of peripheral blood. The receptor source for this set is a human donor in a cohort sampled during active COVID-19. Each CDR3 is given with its conserved first and last residue. Each record gives: CDR3 length, J gene, D gene, clone size, V gene, CDR3 DNA, CDR3 protein. A D gene is named only where the DNA matches it firmly. Clone size is shown for a subset of rows, as once, few, many or a class of expanded clone.

14,TRBJ2-7,TRBD1,few,TRBV27,TGTGCCAGCAGTCGACAGGGGATCGCCTACGAGCAGTACTTC,CASSRQGIAYEQYF
12,TRBJ2-4,.,.,TRBV3-1/TRBV3-2,TGTGCCAGCAGCTCCCGACTGGGCATTCAGTACTTC,CASSSRLGIQYF
15,TRBJ1-5,TRBD1,.,TRBV6-2/TRBV6-3,TGTGCCAGCAGTTACGTAGGGGGCATGCAGCAGCCCCAGCATTTT,CASSYVGGMQQPQHF
14,TRBJ1-5,TRBD1,.,TRBV27,TGTGCCAGCAATCGACAGGGAGGCAATCAGCCCCAGCATTTT,CASNRQGGNQPQHF
15,TRBJ1-4,TRBD1,.,TRBV6-5,TGTGCCAGCAGGACCTACCGGGACAGGGCTGAAAAACTGTTTTTT,CASRTYRDRAEKLFF
16,TRBJ1-3,TRBD1,once,TRBV29-1,TGCAGCGTTGAAGAGGCCACAGGGGGGTCTGGAAACACCATATATTTT,CSVEEATGGSGNTIYF
15,TRBJ2-7,.,.,TRBV10-1,TGCGCCAGCAGTGTAGCCAAACGGAAACGCTACGAGCAGTACTTC,CASSVAKRKRYEQYF
13,TRBJ2-1,.,.,TRBV6-2/TRBV6-3,TGTGCCAGCAGTTACTCTCGGAGAAATGAGCAGTTCTTC,CASSYSRRNEQFF
16,TRBJ2-1,TRBD2,.,TRBV11-1,TGTGCCAGCAGCTTGGGGACTAGCGGGGGGGCGAGGGAGCAGTTCTTC,CASSLGTSGGAREQFF
14,TRBJ1-2,.,.,TRBV10-3,TGTGCCATCAGTGACTCCTCAAGGACAGATAGCTACACCTTC,CAISDSSRTDSYTF
14,TRBJ1-1,TRBD1,once,TRBV7-9,TGTGCCAGCAGCATAAGACAGGGAGGCACTGAAGCTTTCTTT,CASSIRQGGTEAFF
16,TRBJ2-5,TRBD1,.,TRBV5-1,TGCGCCAGCAGCTTGCAGGGGGCTCCCACACAAGAGACCCAGTACTTC,CASSLQGAPTQETQYF
12,TRBJ2-7,.,.,TRBV19,TGTGCCAGTAGTTCGCCCGGAGGCGAGCAGTACTTC,CASSSPGGEQYF
12,TRBJ2-2,.,once,TRBV6-5,TGTGCCAGCAATAGGGGGAGCGGGGAGCTGTTTTTT,CASNRGSGELFF
14,TRBJ2-3,TRBD1,.,TRBV10-3,TGTGCCATCAAGGGGGGACAGGGGACAGATACGCAGTATTTT,CAIKGGQGTDTQYF
16,TRBJ2-5,TRBD2,.,TRBV5-1,TGCGCCAGCAGCTTAGGGGTAGCGGGGGGCCGGGAGACCCAGTACTTC,CASSLGVAGGRETQYF
17,TRBJ2-1,.,.,TRBV7-6,TGTGCCAGCAGCTTACCGTCTAGCCCCTTACCACCCAATGAGCAGTTCTTC,CASSLPSSPLPPNEQFF
14,TRBJ1-6,TRBD1,.,TRBV18,TGTGCCAGCCACGTGACAGGGGACACCTCACCCCTCCACTTT,CASHVTGDTSPLHF
16,TRBJ1-5,.,.,TRBV6-6,TGTGCCAGCAGTTATGGGAAGGGAATAGGGGATCAGCCCCAGCATTTT,CASSYGKGIGDQPQHF